These 13 T cell receptor beta chains were all obtained from the same sample, sequenced in a study of tumor and adjacent non-tumor tissue in lung cancer. A modified ARM-PCR protocol with three rounds of nested PCR amplified TCRbeta. TCRdb analysed the multiplex PCR reads with MiXCR anew, one entry per CDR3 protein. The sample has around 120,000 distinct CDR3 sequences, around three fifths seen once. This sample's RNA came from whole unsorted tissue. The specimen sequenced was lung tumor tissue. These TCRs come from a man aged 25-45 years with non-small cell lung cancer.

With regard to this clonotype: A junction boundary mismatches the germline segment, possibly from a read error. This chain joins TRBV6-5 and TRBJ2-7; a possible D gene is TRBD1 (6 bases). This CDR3 is 14 amino acids long. Germline CDR1 is MNHEY and CDR2 is SVGAGI. The CDR3 DNA is TGTGGCAGCAGTTACAGGGCGTCCTCCTACGAGCAGTACTTC. It yields the protein CGSSYRASSYEQYF.

The V call is TRBV12-3 or TRBV12-4, the J call TRBJ1-5, with D tentatively TRBD1 (5 bases). V was cut by 5 bases and J by 1 base, with 18 bases left in between. The CDR3 totals 17 residues. The CDR3 protein is CASSPPISGPSNQPQHF. The CDR3 DNA follows: TGTGCCAGCAGTCCTCCTATCTCGGGACCGAGCAATCAGCCCCAGCATTTT.

To note about this clonotype: One base away lies a much larger clone, so this may be a sequencing read error. The chain joins TRBV14 to TRBJ2-2, with 8 bases lining up with TRBD2. Germline V gene sequence: CDR1 SGHDN, CDR2 FVKESK. The CDR3 is made up of 15 amino acids. The CDR3 region is CASRTGGLNTGEQFF. CDR3 sequence (DNA): TGTGCCAGCAGAACGGGAGGGTTGAACACCGGGGAGCAGTTTTTT. Together with reference TRBV14 and TRBJ2-2, the CDR3 gives the full variable domain: EAGVTQFPSHSVIEKGQTVTLRCDPISGHDNLYWYRRVMGKEIKFLLHFVKESKQDESGMPNNRFLAERTGGTYSTLKVQPAELEDSGVYFCASRTGGLNTGEQFFGEGSRLTVL.

The chain has TRBV11-2 and TRBJ1-6, with unresolved D. V lost 6 bases and J lost 9, with 15 bases in between. This CDR3 comprises 14 residues. The germline V gene has CDR1 SGHAT and CDR2 FQNNGV. CDR3 coding DNA: TGTGCCAGCAGAGCCAACAGCGGGAGTTCACCCCTCCACTTT. Protein product: CASRANSGSSPLHF.

CDR3: CSVAGTGRRKTEAFF. The CDR3 DNA sequence: TGCAGCGTTGCCGGGACAGGGAGAAGGAAGACCGAAGCTTTCTTT. This chain uses TRBV29-1 with TRBJ1-1, with 9 bases identical to TRBD1. The length of the CDR3 is 15 residues. Losses at the gene ends were 4 bases for V and 8 bases for J; bases not matched to a gene: 14. The germline CDR1 and CDR2 sequences are SQVTM and ANQGSEA.

The count of this clonotype is one. A clone one base away is much larger, so this may be a read error. CDR3 nucleotides: TGTGCCAGCAGTTACACTAGCGGGGGGCCGGGTGACGATGAGCAGTTCTTC. Amino acid sequence: CASSYTSGGPGDDEQFF. This chain uses TRBV6-6 with TRBJ2-1; 12 nucleotides line up with TRBD2. The CDR3 sequence is 17 residues long. Trimming removed 2 bases from V and 8 bases from J; junction bases left unmatched: 10. CDR1 is MNHNY and CDR2 is SVGAGI in the germline V gene (reference sequence).

The gene calls are TRBV24-1 and TRBJ2-1, with D possibly TRBD2 on 6 matching bases. CDR1 is KGHDR and CDR2 is SFDVKD in the germline V gene. The CDR3 sequence is 16 residues long. Trimming took 3 bases from V and 0 from J, leaving 11 bases between them. CDR3 sequence: CATSDDRGSSYNEQFF. For the CDR3, the DNA is TGTGCCACCAGTGATGACCGGGGGAGCTCCTACAATGAGCAGTTCTTC.

Concerning this clonotype itself: This may be a read error, as it is one base from a much larger clone. This chain uses TRBV29-1 with TRBJ1-2; D is undetermined. The germline V gene has CDR1 SQVTM and CDR2 ANQGSEA. The CDR3 consists of 11 residues. CDR3 DNA: TGCAGCGTTGAACACGAGTATGGCTACGCCTTC. This sequence encodes CSVEHEYGYAF.

The chain recombines TRBV20-1 with TRBJ2-2, with a possible D match to TRBD2 (6 bases). Trimming took off 0 bases at V and 5 bases at J, with 16 bases between the two ends. This CDR3 has 16 residues. Germline CDR1 is DFQATT and CDR2 is SNEGSKA (reference sequence). This chain's CDR3 is CSARDISWGDTGELFF. The CDR3, as DNA: TGCAGTGCTAGAGATATTAGCTGGGGGGATACCGGGGAGCTGTTTTTT.

The rearrangement links TRBV6-6 to TRBJ2-3; D is unclear. The germline V gene has CDR1 MNHNY and CDR2 SVGAGI (reference sequence). This CDR3 contains 12 residues. Trimming removed 6 bases at V and 5 bases at J, with 9 bases between. The CDR3, as DNA: TGTGCCAGCAGCCCCGTCAGAGATACGCAGTATTTT. This encodes CASSPVRDTQYF.

This clonotype was observed a few times. The chain uses TRBV25-1 and TRBJ2-7, with D possibly called TRBD1 or TRBD2 (5 bases each). The CDR3 spans 16 residues. Trimming took 5 bases from V and 0 from J, leaving 17 bases between them. Germline assignment: CDR1 MGHDK and CDR2 SYGVNS. CDR3 amino acids: CASSNSGTDNSYEQYF. The CDR3 bases are TGTGCCAGCAGTAACTCCGGGACGGACAACTCCTACGAGCAGTACTTC.

V and J are TRBV5-1 and TRBJ2-4; D remains ambiguous. The CDR3 consists of 14 residues. Trimming took 4 bases from V and 6 from J, leaving 14 bases between them. Germline V lookup: CDR1 SGHRS, CDR2 YFSETQ. Written as DNA, the CDR3 is TGCGCCAGCAGCCCCGGGCCCCCCACAAACATTCAGTACTTC. This codes for CASSPGPPTNIQYF.

In regard to this clonotype: This may come from a read error, since a much larger clone is one base off. V and J are TRBV20-1 and TRBJ2-1; TRBD2 aligns across 7 bases. This CDR3 comprises 15 residues. Germline CDR1 reads DFQATT; CDR2 reads SNEGSKA (reference sequence). Trimming at V came to 7 bases and at J to 9 bases, leaving 18 bases not matched to a gene. The CDR3 sequence is CSVRAGTTLTSEQFF. CDR3 bases: TGCAGTGTTAGGGCTGGGACTACATTGACTAGTGAGCAGTTCTTC.